The 29 T cell receptor beta chains below come from one sample, sequenced in a study of monozygotic twins with inflammatory bowel disease. TCRdb processed the 5' RACE reads again and assigns one entry to each CDR3 protein, with no DNA. Its listing shows fewer than 550,000 distinct CDR3 sequences. The sequencing input was blood. These receptors came from a human donor with ulcerative colitis or Crohn's disease, or a healthy co-twin of an affected twin (not recorded which).

This chain uses TRBV5-1 with TRBJ2-3; without DNA, the TCRdb call of TRBD1 cannot be checked. In germline, CDR1 is SGHRS, CDR2 YFSETQ. The CDR3 covers 18 residues. The CDR3 region is CASSLGAWDRGKRDTQYF.

The genes are TRBV12-3 or TRBV12-4 and TRBJ2-3. This CDR3 spans 14 amino acids. CDR3 region: CASSGITTTDTQYF.

This chain links TRBV4-2 with TRBJ2-6; TCRdb's D gene call, TRBD1, goes unchecked for lack of DNA. Germline CDR1 reads LGHNA; CDR2 reads YNFKEQ. The CDR3 is 19 amino acids. This CDR3 is CASSPDGGALHSGANVLTF.

The J gene is TRBJ2-2, the V gene TRBV19; TCRdb selects TRBD1, and the lack of DNA leaves this call unchecked. Per the germline V gene, CDR1 is LNHDA and CDR2 is SQIVND (reference sequence). The CDR3 sequence is 14 residues long. CDR3 sequence reads: CASIGGPRAGELFF.

The CDR3 region is CASSASLQGLEQYF. The rearrangement links TRBV18 to TRBJ2-7; lacking DNA, the TRBD1 call made by TCRdb goes unchecked. Germline-derived CDR1 and CDR2 are KGHSH and LQKENI. This CDR3 has 14 amino acids.

This sequence joins TRBV12-3 or TRBV12-4 and TRBJ2-5; no DNA is available, so the TRBD2 call from TCRdb remains unchecked. This CDR3 has 15 amino acids. The CDR3 sequence: CASSLGTSGPATQYF.

This CDR3 reads CASSLGQASTEAFF. V and J are TRBV14 and TRBJ1-1; TCRdb calls TRBD1, which cannot be checked without DNA. The CDR3 has 14 amino acids. CDR1 SGHDN and CDR2 FVKESK come from the germline V gene. The full variable domain, completed using reference TRBV14 and TRBJ1-1, is EAGVTQFPSHSVIEKGQTVTLRCDPISGHDNLYWYRRVMGKEIKFLLHFVKESKQDESGMPNNRFLAERTGGTYSTLKVQPAELEDSGVYFCASSLGQASTEAFFGQGTRLTVV.

This chain links TRBV3-1 with TRBJ2-4. The length of the CDR3 is 14 residues. Germline CDR1 is LGHDT and CDR2 is YNNKEL (reference sequence). The CDR3 sequence is CASTLAGAKNIQYF.

The gene calls are TRBV6-2 or TRBV6-3 and TRBJ1-5. The CDR3 spans 12 residues. Germline CDR1 MNHEY, CDR2 SVGEGT. The CDR3 sequence: CASSWVGQPQHF.

CDR3 loop: CSVGDNSNQPQHF. The chain recombines TRBV29-1 with TRBJ1-5. Germline V CDR1 and CDR2: SQVTM, ANQGSEA. The CDR3 covers 13 residues.

The V and J genes are TRBV7-9 and TRBJ2-2; TCRdb's D call of TRBD2 is untestable without DNA. CDR1 is SEHNR, CDR2 FQNEAQ, per germline (reference sequence). This CDR3 is built from 13 residues. Here the CDR3 reads CASLAGYTGELFF.

This rearrangement joins TRBV24-1 to TRBJ1-2; TCRdb names TRBD1, which stays unverified in the absence of DNA. Germline V gene lookup returns CDR1 KGHDR and CDR2 SFDVKD. CDR3 size: 15 residues. CDR3 sequence: CATQPGQGFNYGYTF.

The rearrangement uses TRBV3-1 and TRBJ2-3. This CDR3 region has 15 residues. In germline, CDR1 is LGHDT, CDR2 YNNKEL (reference sequence). The CDR3: CASSQDNTYTDTQYF.

The chain couples TRBV11-2 to TRBJ1-1; TCRdb calls TRBD1, which cannot be checked without DNA. The CDR3 has 15 amino acids. CDR1 and CDR2 from the germline V gene are SGHAT and FQNNGV. The CDR3 sequence is CASSMPGGRGTEAFF.

The CDR3 sequence is CASSSEIGELFF. The chain is built from TRBV7-9 and TRBJ2-2. Germline values: CDR1 SEHNR, CDR2 FQNEAQ (reference sequence). The CDR3 covers 12 residues.

V usage is TRBV20-1 and J usage is TRBJ2-1; as DNA is missing, the TRBD2 call by TCRdb cannot be tested. Germline CDR1 and CDR2: DFQATT and SNEGSKA (reference sequence). CDR3 length: 13 amino acids. CDR3 amino acids: CSASKRGINEQFF.

This chain uses TRBV4-1 with TRBJ2-7. Germline V gene lookup returns CDR1 MGHRA and CDR2 YSYEKL. The CDR3 totals 14 residues. The CDR3 is CASSRVAGSYEQYF.

V usage is TRBV30 and J usage is TRBJ2-5; the D call of TRBD2 rests on TCRdb alone, since no DNA is present to check it. Germline CDR1 GTSNPN, CDR2 SVGIG (reference sequence). The CDR3 contains 14 residues. CDR3 protein: CAWRRDGGFGAQYF.

This chain connects TRBV20-1 to TRBJ2-3; TCRdb's assignment of TRBD2 cannot be checked, as there is no DNA. CDR1 and CDR2 from the germline V gene are DFQATT and SNEGSKA (reference sequence). The CDR3 is made up of 15 amino acids. CDR3: CSAGRLAGVPDTQYF.

The chain employs TRBV11-2 and TRBJ2-7; with no DNA, the TCRdb D assignment of TRBD1 cannot be verified. CDR3 length: 12 amino acids. The germline V gene encodes CDR1 SGHAT and CDR2 FQNNGV. CDR3 sequence: CASIATGGEQYF.

This chain uses TRBV6-1 with TRBJ2-1; the TCRdb call, TRBD1, lacks DNA for checking. The V gene's germline CDR1 is MNHNS and CDR2 SASEGT. The CDR3 extends over 14 amino acids. The CDR3 protein is CASSRINSGVEQFF.

This chain joins TRBV6-2 or TRBV6-3 and TRBJ1-5; TCRdb's assignment of TRBD1 cannot be checked, as there is no DNA. The length of the CDR3 is 13 residues. CDR1 MNHEY and CDR2 SVGEGT come from the germline V gene. CDR3 sequence reads: CASSRGKGQPQHF.

V usage is TRBV18 and J usage is TRBJ2-4; TCRdb calls TRBD1, which cannot be checked without DNA. The CDR3 consists of 15 residues. Germline CDR1 reads KGHSH; CDR2 reads LQKENI. The CDR3 protein is CASSPSGGAENIQYF.

The chain's CDR3 is CASSMPLAGYPYEQYF. V usage is TRBV7-9 and J usage is TRBJ2-7; absent DNA, TCRdb's TRBD2 call cannot be checked. The CDR3 sequence is 16 residues long. Germline V CDR1 and CDR2: SEHNR, FQNEAQ (reference sequence).

The CDR3 sequence is CASSLHAGADTQYF. The chain couples TRBV3-1 to TRBJ2-3. CDR1 and CDR2 from the germline V gene are LGHDT and YNNKEL (reference sequence). The CDR3 is 14 residues long.

CDR3 sequence reads: CSARAAGAGANVLTF. This rearrangement joins TRBV20-1 to TRBJ2-6; TCRdb indicates TRBD1, and absent DNA this call remains unverified. The CDR3 length is 15 residues. Germline lookup yields CDR1 DFQATT and CDR2 SNEGSKA (reference sequence).

This sequence joins TRBV20-1 and TRBJ2-3; TCRdb's D call, TRBD2, is unchecked because there is no DNA. The CDR3 runs 15 residues. Germline-derived CDR1 and CDR2 are DFQATT and SNEGSKA (reference sequence). The CDR3: CSARPASGFTDTQYF.

V usage is TRBV6-2 or TRBV6-3 and J usage is TRBJ2-4; as DNA is missing, the TRBD2 call by TCRdb cannot be tested. Germline V gives CDR1 MNHEY, CDR2 SVGEGT. This CDR3 is 16 amino acids long. The chain's CDR3 is CASSNSGRLAKNIQYF.

The chain has TRBV5-1 and TRBJ2-7; lacking DNA, the TRBD2 call made by TCRdb goes unchecked. From germline, CDR1 is SGHRS and CDR2 YFSETQ. This CDR3 contains 15 residues. CDR3 region: CASSLAGLAGREQYF.